The clone carrying this T cell receptor beta chain was seen only once. These data originate in a study of blood T cell repertoires in COVID-19. Authors' analysis steps: Quantification of nucleated cells was approximated via reference gene primer amplification. Assay used: immunoSEQ multiplex PCR; TCRdb lists only in-frame clones, some missing. The V and J calls and the clone size are those of that table, but D and trimming were determined from the DNA. The sample has about 240,000 clones, roughly 86% seen once. The CDR3 contains 15 residues. Germline CDR1 LNHDA, CDR2 SQIVND (reference sequence). The V end was cut by 6 bases, the J end by 1 base, with 15 bases between.

The receptor was isolated from a man aged 80 or over with acute or convalescent COVID-19. The V gene is TRBV19, the J gene TRBJ1-1; possible D gene TRBD1, 6 bases. Sequencing input: peripheral blood. As DNA, the CDR3 is TGTGCCAGTAGAACCAGGACAGAAGGGAACACTGAAGCTTTCTTT. Encoded protein: CASRTRTEGNTEAFF.